A selection of T cell receptor beta chains follows, all from one sample in a study of cytomegalovirus exposure and HLA in healthy donors. Profiling relied on immunoSEQ multiplex PCR, and the TCRdb table lists in-frame clones only, not all of them. The sample carries roughly 200,000 clones, 77% recorded once. The material sequenced was PBMCs. The source of these receptors is a woman aged 60-75 years in good health and CMV-seropositive. Both conserved end residues are part of each CDR3. The D gene is left open where the match is weak. Rows give clone size only sometimes, using once, few, many, or a class for an expanded clone.

J	D	size	V	CDR3	DNA
TRBJ2-2	TRBD2	NA	TRBV7-2	CASSLFASGATGELFF	TGTGCCAGCAGCTTATTTGCTAGCGGGGCCACCGGGGAGCTGTTTTTT
TRBJ1-2	TRBD1	NA	TRBV5-3	CARSLGEGGGYTF	TGTGCCAGAAGCTTGGGGGAAGGGGGCGGCTACACCTTC
TRBJ1-1	NA	NA	TRBV5-1	CASSLNTATEAFF	TGCGCCAGCAGCTTGAACACAGCCACTGAAGCTTTCTTT
TRBJ2-3	NA	NA	TRBV4-2	CASSQVMGGLDTDTQYF	TGTGCCAGCAGCCAAGTTATGGGAGGACTGGACACAGATACGCAGTATTTT
TRBJ1-2	TRBD1	NA	TRBV30	CAWSPGQGARGGYTF	TGTGCCTGGAGCCCGGGACAGGGGGCGAGGGGTGGCTACACCTTC
TRBJ1-2	NA	few	TRBV2	CASTSYGYTF	TGTGCCAGCACCTCCTATGGCTACACCTTC
TRBJ2-7	NA	NA	TRBV28	CASTLRVSYEQYF	TGTGCCAGCACATTGCGGGTATCCTACGAGCAGTACTTC
TRBJ2-2	TRBD1	NA	TRBV2	CASSSWTGGGTGELFF	TGTGCCAGCAGTTCTTGGACAGGGGGCGGCACCGGGGAGCTGTTTTTT
TRBJ1-2	NA	NA	TRBV9	CASSVGHKTNYGYTF	TGTGCCAGCAGCGTAGGCCACAAAACTAACTATGGCTACACCTTC
TRBJ2-3	TRBD2	NA	TRBV30	CAWSVIAGLNTQYF	TGTGCCTGGAGTGTCATAGCGGGTCTTAATACGCAGTATTTT
TRBJ1-4	NA	NA	TRBV7-2	CASARRSNEKLFF	TGTGCCAGCGCCCGGCGGTCTAATGAAAAACTGTTTTTT
TRBJ2-7	TRBD1	once	TRBV19	CASSPGAGGSYEQYF	TGTGCCAGCTCCCCCGGGGCAGGGGGATCCTACGAGCAGTACTTC
TRBJ2-7	NA	NA	TRBV21-1	CASIWGLYEQYF	TGTGCCAGCATATGGGGCCTTTACGAGCAGTACTTC
TRBJ2-3	TRBD1	once	TRBV2	CASSVRTGGTGTQYF	TGTGCCAGCAGCGTACGGACAGGGGGCACAGGTACGCAGTATTTT
TRBJ2-2	NA	few	TRBV4-2	CASSQDVVGGRAGELFF	TGTGCCAGCAGCCAAGATGTGGTCGGGGGGCGCGCCGGGGAGCTGTTTTTT
TRBJ2-3	NA	NA	TRBV19	CASSIDSLKGTQYF	TGTGCCAGTAGTATTGACTCACTCAAAGGTACGCAGTATTTT
TRBJ1-6	NA	NA	TRBV15	CATSILAGGSPLHF	TGTGCCACCAGCATCCTCGCCGGGGGTTCACCCCTCCACTTT
TRBJ2-3	TRBD2	NA	TRBV28	CASSFGSGISTDTQYF	TGTGCCAGCAGTTTTGGTAGCGGGATTAGCACAGATACGCAGTATTTT
TRBJ2-3	NA	once	TRBV5-5	CASSPMTDTQYF	TGTGCCAGCAGCCCAATGACAGATACGCAGTATTTT
TRBJ2-1	TRBD2	NA	TRBV13	CASSQGTSGRLYEQFF	TGTGCCAGCAGCCAGGGGACTAGCGGGAGATTATATGAGCAGTTCTTC
TRBJ1-1	TRBD1	NA	TRBV5-1	CASNGQGNTEAFF	TGCGCCAGCAATGGACAGGGGAACACTGAAGCTTTCTTT
TRBJ1-2	TRBD1	NA	TRBV6-1	CASKDRISGYTF	TGTGCCAGCAAGGACAGGATCAGTGGCTACACCTTC
TRBJ2-3	NA	once	TRBV7-6	CASSRDRQIFTDTQYF	TGTGCCAGCAGCCGCGACAGGCAAATATTCACAGATACGCAGTATTTT
TRBJ1-5	NA	NA	TRBV29-1	CSVQGSNQPQHF	TGCAGCGTTCAGGGCAGCAATCAGCCCCAGCATTTT
TRBJ1-5	NA	NA	TRBV28	CASSLRGDYSNQPQHF	TGTGCCAGCAGTTTACGAGGAGATTATAGCAATCAGCCCCAGCATTTT
TRBJ1-3	NA	few	TRBV4-2	CASSVYRETDSGNTIYF	TGTGCCAGCAGCGTTTACAGGGAAACGGACTCTGGAAACACCATATATTTT
TRBJ1-2	TRBD1	few	TRBV5-6	CASSLATGGYFGYTF	TGTGCCAGCAGCTTGGCTACAGGGGGCTATTTTGGCTACACCTTC
TRBJ1-1	NA	once	TRBV7-2	CASSPSSGLGGGNTEAFF	TGTGCCAGCAGCCCTTCCTCGGGGCTCGGGGGAGGGAACACTGAAGCTTTCTTT
TRBJ2-4	TRBD1	few	TRBV28	CASSDRGYGNSQYF	TGTGCCAGCAGCGACAGGGGGTATGGAAACAGTCAGTACTTC
TRBJ1-5	NA	NA	TRBV19	CASSTNDGQTITQPQHF	TGTGCCAGTAGTACAAATGATGGACAGACAATTACCCAGCCCCAGCATTTT
TRBJ2-7	NA	NA	TRBV7-2	CASSFPPTSGYEQYF	TGTGCCAGCAGCTTTCCCCCGACTAGTGGGTACGAGCAGTACTTC
TRBJ1-5	NA	once	TRBV27	CASSLSSSGYQPQHF	TGTGCCAGCAGTTTATCGTCGTCGGGGTATCAGCCCCAGCATTTT
TRBJ2-7	NA	once	TRBV9	CASSWRTDYEQYF	TGTGCCAGCAGCTGGAGGACAGACTACGAGCAGTACTTC
TRBJ1-5	NA	NA	TRBV9	CASSAGGGSYSNQPQHF	TGTGCCAGCAGCGCAGGAGGTGGTAGTTATAGCAATCAGCCCCAGCATTTT
TRBJ2-1	NA	NA	TRBV5-4	CASSLGNAAGEQFF	TGTGCCAGCAGCTTGGGGAATGCCGCAGGAGAGCAGTTCTTC
TRBJ1-4	TRBD1	once	TRBV6-5	CASRGDSSNEKLFF	TGTGCCAGCAGAGGGGACAGCTCTAATGAAAAACTGTTTTTT
TRBJ1-6	NA	few	TRBV9	CASSIGSENSPLHF	TGTGCCAGCAGCATCGGGAGCGAGAATTCACCCCTCCACTTT
TRBJ1-5	NA	NA	TRBV5-4	CASSRDTHQPQHF	TGTGCCAGCAGCCGGGACACCCATCAGCCCCAGCATTTT
TRBJ1-5	NA	NA	TRBV10-3	CAISEGGLNRQPQHF	TGTGCCATCAGTGAGGGGGGGTTGAATAGGCAGCCCCAGCATTTT
TRBJ2-5	NA	NA	TRBV5-1	CASSQAIAEAQETQYF	TGCGCCAGCAGCCAAGCCATAGCGGAGGCCCAAGAGACCCAGTACTTC
TRBJ2-7	TRBD1	NA	TRBV6-5	CASSIATGMRNEQYF	TGTGCCAGCAGTATAGCGACAGGGATGAGAAACGAGCAGTACTTC
TRBJ1-3	TRBD1	NA	TRBV5-8	CASSLGQGRNTIYF	TGTGCCAGCAGCTTGGGACAGGGACGAAACACCATATATTTT
TRBJ2-3	NA	NA	TRBV5-1	CASSSSTDTQYF	TGCGCCAGCAGCTCCTCCACAGATACGCAGTATTTT
TRBJ2-1	TRBD1	NA	TRBV27	CASSHRTGESYNEQFF	TGTGCCAGCAGCCATCGGACAGGGGAATCCTACAATGAGCAGTTCTTC
TRBJ2-1	NA	NA	TRBV4-2	CASSQDRVRDSYNEQFF	TGTGCCAGCAGCCAAGATCGGGTTCGAGACAGTTACAATGAGCAGTTCTTC
TRBJ1-4	TRBD1	NA	TRBV27	CASSDRGEKLFF	TGTGCCAGCAGTGACAGGGGTGAAAAACTGTTTTTT
TRBJ1-4	NA	NA	TRBV4-3	CASSQHSGAATNEKLFF	TGCGCCAGCAGCCAACACTCTGGGGCTGCAACTAATGAAAAACTGTTTTTT
TRBJ2-2	TRBD1	NA	TRBV28	CASSSTGGATGELFF	TGTGCCAGCAGCTCGACAGGGGGCGCGACCGGGGAGCTGTTTTTT
TRBJ2-7	TRBD1	NA	TRBV10-3	CASKGQGAGYEQYF	TGTGCCAGTAAAGGACAGGGGGCAGGCTACGAGCAGTACTTC
TRBJ2-1	NA	NA	TRBV19	CASSTYGNEQFF	TGTGCCAGTAGTACCTACGGCAATGAGCAGTTCTTC
TRBJ1-2	NA	NA	TRBV28	CASSLGQTTNYGYTF	TGTGCCAGCAGTTTAGGCCAGACAACTAACTATGGCTACACCTTC
TRBJ2-1	NA	NA	TRBV18	CASSPPNRGDEQFF	TGTGCCAGCTCACCCCCCAACCGGGGTGATGAGCAGTTCTTC
TRBJ1-4	NA	NA	TRBV11-1	CASHRTGSNEKLFF	TGTGCCAGCCACCGAACAGGTTCAAATGAAAAACTGTTTTTT
TRBJ1-6	TRBD1	NA	TRBV7-2	CASSLDRPPSSPLHF	TGTGCCAGCAGTTTGGACAGGCCGCCCTCCTCACCCCTCCACTTT